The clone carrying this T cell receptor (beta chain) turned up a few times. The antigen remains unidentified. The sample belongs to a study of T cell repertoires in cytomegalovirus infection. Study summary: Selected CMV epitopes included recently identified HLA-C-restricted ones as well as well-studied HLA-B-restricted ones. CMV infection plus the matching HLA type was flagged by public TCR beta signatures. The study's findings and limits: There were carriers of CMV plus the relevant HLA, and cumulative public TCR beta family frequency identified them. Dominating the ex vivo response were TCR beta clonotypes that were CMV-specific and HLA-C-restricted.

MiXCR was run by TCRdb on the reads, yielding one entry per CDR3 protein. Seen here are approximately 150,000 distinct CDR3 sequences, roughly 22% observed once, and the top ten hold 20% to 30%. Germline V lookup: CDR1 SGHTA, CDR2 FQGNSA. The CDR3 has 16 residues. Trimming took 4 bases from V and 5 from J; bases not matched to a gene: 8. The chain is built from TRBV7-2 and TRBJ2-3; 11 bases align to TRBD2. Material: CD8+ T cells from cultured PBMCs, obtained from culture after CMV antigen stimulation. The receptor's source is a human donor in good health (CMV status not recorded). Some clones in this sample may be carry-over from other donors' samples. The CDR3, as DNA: TGTGCCAGCAGCTACCTTAGCGGGGGGGCTGGAGATACGCAGTATTTT. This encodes CASSYLSGGAGDTQYF.